The 14 T cell receptor beta chains reported below all come from one sample, sequenced in a study of cytomegalovirus exposure and HLA in healthy donors (dated by TCRdb to 2016 to 2017). The library was made by the immunoSEQ multiplex PCR assay. For the multiplex PCR, a mixture combining 60 forward primers for TCR Vbeta segments and 13 reverse primers for TCR Jbeta segments was used. TCRdb carries this immuneACCESS record with in-frame sequences only. Its versions omit some clonotypes, under half of them owing to an unresolved V gene in the studies checked, with the rest unexplained. Across this sample there are about 120,000 clones, with over 80% seen only once. Jointly, the top ten make up over 0.2% of the sample. The specimen was PBMCs. All receptors derive from a man aged 45-60 years in good health and CMV-seronegative.

The J gene is TRBJ1-2, the V gene TRBV6-5, with D tentatively TRBD1 (6 bases). Germline V CDR1 and CDR2: MNHEY, SVGAGI. The CDR3 runs to 13 residues. V gave up 2 bases and J gave up 4 bases, with 8 bases separating them. The DNA of the CDR3 is TGTGCCAGCAGTTACCCCAGGGGCTATGGCTACACCTTC. Its translation: CASSYPRGYGYTF.

CDR3 DNA sequence: TGTGCCAGCAGCCAAGATAAAGGGGACAGCTCCTACGAGCAGTACTTC. Its protein is CASSQDKGDSSYEQYF. The rearrangement uses TRBV4-2 and TRBJ2-7, with TRBD1 identical over 7 bases. This CDR3 spans 16 amino acids. Germline values: CDR1 LGHNA, CDR2 YNFKEQ. V was clipped by 0 bases and J by 0 bases; unmatched bases: 5.

The genes are TRBV10-3 and TRBJ2-3, with 8 nucleotides matching TRBD2. The CDR3 runs 14 residues. With V trimmed by 6 bases and J by 2 bases, 4 bases remained unmatched. Germline values: CDR1 ENHRY, CDR2 SYGVKD. The CDR3 DNA follows: TGTGCCATCAGGCCGGGGGGGGTCACAGATACGCAGTATTTT. This sequence encodes CAIRPGGVTDTQYF.

This chain connects TRBV5-1 to TRBJ2-2; 10 bases match TRBD2. CDR3 length equals 16 residues. J lost 7 bases, V lost 0 bases, and 6 bases had no gene match. The germline V gene encodes CDR1 SGHRS and CDR2 YFSETQ. The CDR3 spells CASSLEAGGPIGELFF. DNA for the CDR3: TGCGCCAGCAGCTTGGAAGCGGGGGGGCCCATCGGGGAGCTGTTTTTT.

The CDR3 reads CASSSQRGSGEKLFF. The DNA for the CDR3 is TGCGCCAGCAGCTCCCAACGGGGTAGTGGAGAAAAACTGTTTTTT. This chain uses TRBV4-3 with TRBJ1-4; D ambiguous. The germline CDR1 and CDR2 sequences are LGHNA and YSLEER. V lost 5 bases and J lost 8, with 18 bases in between. This CDR3 has 15 amino acids.

The chain couples TRBV2 to TRBJ2-6, with a possible D match to TRBD1 (5 bases). Germline values: CDR1 SNHLY, CDR2 FYNNEI. The V gene lost 6 bases and the J gene lost 0 bases, with 12 bases spanning the gap. The CDR3 consists of 16 residues. The CDR3 sequence: CASSLQGLSGANVLTF. The CDR3 DNA follows: TGTGCCAGCAGCCTCCAGGGTCTCTCTGGGGCCAACGTCCTGACTTTC.

The CDR3 spells CASSPGQGSSGANVLTF. The CDR3 bases are TGTGCCAGCAGTCCTGGACAGGGGAGCTCTGGGGCCAACGTCCTGACTTTC. This chain uses TRBV28 with TRBJ2-6; TRBD1 agrees at 9 bases. CDR1 is MDHEN, CDR2 SYDVKM, per germline. The CDR3 covers 17 residues. The junction had 5 bases not matched to a gene; V was cut back by 5 bases and J by 0 bases.

The rearrangement uses TRBV28 and TRBJ2-7; 14 bases are a match to TRBD2. J was trimmed by 2 bases and V by 6 bases; bases with no gene match: 6. This CDR3 has 16 amino acids. The germline gives CDR1 MDHEN, CDR2 SYDVKM. The CDR3 is CASRSTSGRGTYEQYF. CDR3 nucleotide sequence: TGTGCCAGCAGATCGACTAGCGGGAGGGGGACCTACGAGCAGTACTTC.

V is TRBV9 and J is TRBJ1-1, with 7 nucleotides matching TRBD1. Trimming removed 4 bases from V and 7 bases from J; junction bases left unmatched: 7. This CDR3 region has 13 residues. Germline lookup yields CDR1 SGDLS and CDR2 YYNGEE. Here the CDR3 reads CASSPRTGREAFF. CDR3 nucleotides: TGTGCCAGCAGCCCAAGGACAGGTCGTGAAGCTTTCTTT.

The chain carries TRBV28 and TRBJ2-5, with D possibly matching TRBD2 (5 bases). Germline CDR1 is MDHEN and CDR2 is SYDVKM. The V gene lost 5 bases and the J gene lost 4 bases, with 17 bases spanning the gap. The CDR3 has 15 residues. The CDR3 sequence: CASSLLVDGRETQYF. As DNA, the CDR3 is TGTGCCAGCAGTCTCCTCGTAGATGGGAGAGAGACCCAGTACTTC.

The J gene is TRBJ2-1, the V gene TRBV15; 8 positions agree with TRBD1. V dropped 3 bases and J dropped 6; count of bases not matched to a gene: 10. The germline V gene encodes CDR1 LNHNV and CDR2 YYDKDF (reference sequence). The CDR3 consists of 16 residues. CDR3 nucleotides: TGTGCCACCAGCAGGGACAGGGCCGGGGCACTCAATGAGCAGTTCTTC. This translates into CATSRDRAGALNEQFF. The full variable domain, completed using reference TRBV15 and TRBJ2-1, is DAMVIQNPRYQVTQFGKPVTLSCSQTLNHNVMYWYQQKSSQAPKLLFHYYDKDFNNEADTPDNFQSRRPNTSFCFLDIRSPGLGDTAMYLCATSRDRAGALNEQFFGPGTRLTVL.

V and J are TRBV7-3 and TRBJ2-4; maybe TRBD1 (6 bases). Germline CDR1 reads SGHTA; CDR2 reads FQGTGA. The CDR3 is made up of 15 amino acids. The V end was cut by 1 base, the J end by 6 bases, with 13 bases between. This CDR3 is CASSLMVGAGNIQYF. CDR3 nucleotides: TGTGCCAGCAGCTTAATGGTGGGGGCGGGAAACATTCAGTACTTC.

The CDR3 nucleotides are TGTGCCAGCAGTTACACCACAGGGGGCTACGAGCAGTACTTC. Its translation is CASSYTTGGYEQYF. This chain joins TRBV6-5 and TRBJ2-7; 8 positions agree with TRBD1. Germline V gene lookup returns CDR1 MNHEY and CDR2 SVGAGI. The trim removed 2 bases at V and 3 bases at J, leaving 3 bases unmatched. The CDR3 consists of 14 residues.

This chain uses TRBV6-5 with TRBJ1-5, with TRBD1 identical over 8 bases. J lost 3 bases, V lost 6 bases, and 4 bases had no gene match. CDR1 and CDR2 (germline): MNHEY, SVGAGI. This CDR3 has 14 residues. CDR3 DNA: TGTGCCAGCAGCCCGGACAGGGTCAATCAGCCCCAGCATTTT. It specifies CASSPDRVNQPQHF.